One and the same sample provided the 21 T cell receptor beta chains below, sequenced in a study of regulatory T cells in long-lasting Graves disease. Described time point: persistent/refractory GD, antithyroid drugs over 5 years with positive TRAb. From RNA extracted from PBMCs, the TCR library was made. Libraries of TCR beta came from iRepertoire HTBI primers plus Arm-PCR of CDR3 regions. Each CDR3 protein is one row after TCRdb ran MiXCR on the multiplex PCR reads. The sample lists over 650,000 distinct CDR3 sequences, around 30% occurring once. Specimen: peripheral blood mononuclear cells (PBMCs), collected when the disease was refractory, from a patient treated with antithyroid drugs. These receptors were obtained from a female donor with Graves disease.

This chain joins TRBV19 and TRBJ2-7; 9 bases are a match to TRBD1. V dropped 5 bases and J dropped 0; count of bases not matched to a gene: 11. Germline values: CDR1 LNHDA, CDR2 SQIVND (reference sequence). CDR3 length: 17 amino acids. CDR3 sequence reads: CASSSSGTGIPSYEQYF. CDR3 bases: TGTGCCAGTAGTTCCTCCGGGACAGGGATCCCCTCCTACGAGCAGTACTTC.

This clonotype was detected a few times. This sequence joins TRBV7-2 and TRBJ1-6; no firm D call. Trimming removed 2 bases from V and 6 bases from J, with 8 bases in between. CDR1 is SGHTA and CDR2 is FQGNSA in the germline V gene. CDR3 length: 14 amino acids. The CDR3 coding sequence is TGTGCCAGCAGCTTATGGCAGATTAATTCACCCCTCCACTTT. Protein: CASSLWQINSPLHF.

This clonotype appeared a few times. V usage is TRBV5-1 and J usage is TRBJ2-7, with 7 bases lining up with TRBD1. The V and J ends lost 4 bases and 4 bases, in that order; junction bases with no gene match: 5. The CDR3 runs to 13 residues. Germline lookup yields CDR1 SGHRS and CDR2 YFSETQ. The CDR3 coding sequence is TGCGCCAGCAGCAGAGACAGGGAGTACGAGCAGTACTTC. Amino acid sequence: CASSRDREYEQYF.

The rearrangement uses TRBV9 and TRBJ2-7; 9 bases are a match to TRBD1. This CDR3 has 13 residues. In germline, CDR1 is SGDLS, CDR2 YYNGEE. V shed 4 bases and J 6 bases; nucleotides not matched to a gene: 5. CDR3 bases: TGTGCCAGCAGCCAAGGACAGGGGAGCGAGCAGTACTTC. It translates to CASSQGQGSEQYF.

This clonotype was observed a handful of times. This sequence joins TRBV12-3 or TRBV12-4 and TRBJ2-7, with D unclear. The CDR3 covers 12 residues. Trimming removed 5 bases from V and 3 bases from J, with 8 bases in between. CDR3: CASSPQRYEQYF. In DNA form, the CDR3 reads TGTGCCAGCAGTCCTCAGCGCTACGAGCAGTACTTC.

This clonotype was counted many times. The chain uses TRBV2 and TRBJ1-5, with TRBD1 as a possible D gene (5 bases). CDR1 and CDR2 from the germline V gene are SNHLY and FYNNEI. Between the trimmed V and J ends, which lost 3 bases and 7 bases, there was a span of 10 bases. This CDR3 has 13 amino acids. Written as DNA, the CDR3 is TGTGCCAGCAGTGATGAGGGGTGGCAGCCCCAGCATTTT. It encodes CASSDEGWQPQHF. Supplemented by reference TRBV2 and TRBJ1-5, the full variable domain reads EPEVTQTPSHQVTQMGQEVILRCVPISNHLYFYWYRQILGQKVEFLVSFYNNEISEKSEIFDDQFSVERPDGSNFTLKIRSTKLEDSAMYFCASSDEGWQPQHFGDGTRLSIL.

This chain joins TRBV28 and TRBJ1-5; D is possibly TRBD1 (5 bases). Germline loops: CDR1 MDHEN, CDR2 SYDVKM. V was cut by 2 bases and J by 0 bases, with 14 bases left in between. This CDR3 region has 17 residues. CDR3 region: CASSLRGIGTSNQPQHF. The CDR3 DNA reads as TGTGCCAGCAGTTTACGCGGCATCGGGACTAGCAATCAGCCCCAGCATTTT.

Ten or more counts support this clonotype. The chain links TRBV28 to TRBJ1-1; D might be TRBD1 (5 bases). This CDR3 comprises 14 residues. Between the trimmed V and J ends, which lost 7 bases and 0 bases, there was a span of 12 bases. Germline V lookup: CDR1 MDHEN, CDR2 SYDVKM. The CDR3 nucleotides are TGTGCCAGCACGGGGACGGAGGTGAACACTGAAGCTTTCTTT. The encoded protein is CASTGTEVNTEAFF.

The table lists this clonotype with a count of one. J is TRBJ1-1 and V is TRBV5-4; unclear D gene. From germline, CDR1 is SGHNT and CDR2 YYREEE (reference sequence). V lost 1 base and J 3 bases, leaving 13 bases between the germline ends. The CDR3 contains 15 residues. CDR3 coding DNA: TGTGCCAGCAGCTTGAGTCAAAGGGCGCACACTGAAGCTTTCTTT. Translation: CASSLSQRAHTEAFF.

This sequence joins TRBV27 and TRBJ2-1; 8 bases map to TRBD1. CDR3 length: 15 residues. Looked up from germline, CDR1 is MNHEY and CDR2 is SMNVEV (reference sequence). Trimming took 2 bases from V and 7 from J; bases not matched to a gene: 7. The CDR3 nucleotides read TGTGCCAGCAGTTTAATACCCAGGGGGCGAAATGAGCAGTTCTTC. This gives the protein CASSLIPRGRNEQFF.

The rearrangement uses TRBV5-1 and TRBJ1-2; no firm D call. Trimming left V 4 bases short and J 8 bases short, with 18 bases between. The V gene's germline CDR1 is SGHRS and CDR2 YFSETQ. This CDR3 is 14 amino acids long. CDR3 nucleotide sequence: TGCGCCAGCAGCGTACCGGATCGGGGAGGGGGCTACACCTTC. Encoded protein: CASSVPDRGGGYTF.

The genes are TRBV7-8 and TRBJ1-2; 7 bases agree with TRBD1. CDR1 and CDR2 from the germline V gene are SGHVS and FQNEAQ. This CDR3 region has 15 residues. Trimming removed 5 bases from V and 4 bases from J; junction bases left unmatched: 10. The CDR3 here is CASSLNRGRGYGYTF. Here the CDR3 DNA reads TGTGCCAGCAGCCTGAACAGGGGCAGAGGCTATGGCTACACCTTC.

This clonotype came up a few times. The CDR3 protein is CASSLDGPEETQYF. The CDR3 DNA is TGTGCCAGCAGCTTAGATGGGCCAGAAGAGACCCAGTACTTC. The chain recombines TRBV11-3 with TRBJ2-5; D call uncertain. Deletions cut 0 bases from V and 3 bases from J, with 8 bases between. CDR3 length equals 14 residues. Per the germline V gene, CDR1 is SGHNT and CDR2 is YENEEA.

This rearrangement joins TRBV5-1 to TRBJ2-7, with D tentatively TRBD2 (6 bases). The V and J ends lost 0 bases and 6 bases respectively, with 19 bases between them. Germline V CDR1 and CDR2: SGHRS, YFSETQ. CDR3 length: 16 residues. CDR3 amino acids: CASSLAGGGSGGEQYF. CDR3 DNA: TGCGCCAGCAGCTTGGCAGGTGGGGGGAGCGGCGGCGAGCAGTACTTC.

With respect to this clonotype: The junction does not match germline at one end; this may be a read error. The chain is built from TRBV2 and TRBJ2-2; D could derive from TRBD1 or TRBD2 (6 bases each). The CDR3 covers 15 residues. CDR1 SNHLY and CDR2 FYNNEI come from the germline V gene. The DNA for the CDR3 is TGTGCCAGCAGAGCCCTCAGGGGTCGAGTCGGGGGGCTGTTTTTT. Residues: CASRALRGRVGGLFF. The entire variable domain, with the rest obtained from reference TRBV2 and TRBJ2-2, is as follows: EPEVTQTPSHQVTQMGQEVILRCVPISNHLYFYWYRQILGQKVEFLVSFYNNEISEKSEIFDDQFSVERPDGSNFTLKIRSTKLEDSAMYFCASRALRGRVGGLFFGEGSRLTVL.

V usage is TRBV19 and J usage is TRBJ1-1, with 7 bases identical to TRBD1. The CDR3 is 16 amino acids. V trimming: 3 bases; J trimming: 5 bases; junction bases outside the gene matches: 12. Germline V gene data show CDR1 as LNHDA and CDR2 as SQIVND (reference sequence). In DNA form, the CDR3 reads TGTGCCAGTAGTATCGGGCCCCCAGGGGGTGGAACTGAAGCTTTCTTT. Translation gives CASSIGPPGGGTEAFF.

The chain employs TRBV6-2 or TRBV6-3 and TRBJ1-1; 8 positions agree with TRBD1. CDR3 length: 16 amino acids. Per germline, CDR1 MNHEY and CDR2 SVGEGT. The V segment lost 4 bases and the J segment 3 bases; nucleotides outside the gene matches: 10. The chain's CDR3 is CASSSSSGQGDTEAFF. The CDR3, as DNA: TGTGCCAGCAGTTCCAGCAGCGGACAGGGAGACACTGAAGCTTTCTTT.

The rearrangement joins TRBV30 to TRBJ1-2, with D uncertain. The germline V and J ends were trimmed by 2 bases and 7 bases, with 8 bases remaining between them. The length of the CDR3 is 11 residues. The germline CDR1 and CDR2 sequences are GTSNPN and SVGIG (reference sequence). This chain's CDR3 is CAWSPSSGYTF. DNA for the CDR3: TGTGCCTGGAGTCCGTCTTCTGGCTACACCTTC.

Many counts were recorded for this clonotype. This chain connects TRBV12-3 or TRBV12-4 to TRBJ1-1, with D perhaps matching TRBD1 (5 bases). Trimming left V 7 bases short and J 8 bases short, with 11 bases between. There are 11 residues in the CDR3. This chain's CDR3 is CASKHRMEAFF. The CDR3 bases are TGTGCCAGCAAGCACAGGATGGAAGCTTTCTTT.

The V gene is TRBV4-1, the J gene TRBJ2-7, with 14 bases identical to TRBD2. The CDR3 runs 17 residues. Germline V CDR1 and CDR2: MGHRA, YSYEKL. V lost 0 bases, J lost 3 bases, and 4 bases stayed unmatched. The CDR3 DNA reads as TGCGCCAGCAGCCAAGAGCCAGGGACTAGCGGGAGCTACGAGCAGTACTTC. Translated: CASSQEPGTSGSYEQYF.

This clonotype has only a few counts. This chain links TRBV20-1 with TRBJ2-5, with 9 bases lining up with TRBD2. With 4 bases clipped from V and 4 bases from J, the junction kept 13 bases outside the gene matches. This CDR3 contains 16 residues. Per germline, CDR1 DFQATT and CDR2 SNEGSKA (reference sequence). In DNA form, the CDR3 reads TGCAGTGCTACCCCAGAGACTAGCGGAATAGGAGAGACCCAGTACTTC. This gives the protein CSATPETSGIGETQYF.